A selection of T cell receptor beta chains follows, all from one sample in a study of OX40 agonist ivuxolimab in advanced cancers. Libraries were prepared by immunoSEQ multiplex PCR; TCRdb keeps only in-frame clonotypes and omits some of them. There are about 76,000 clones in the sample; around 84% occur only once, and roughly 1.9% lies in the top ten. Sample: CD4+ or CD8+ T cells sorted from blood, taken in a trial of the OX40 agonist ivuxolimab. The receptors derive from an adult with an advanced solid tumor such as melanoma, head and neck, liver or kidney cancer. The CDR3 runs from the conserved cysteine through the conserved F or W. The D gene is left open where the match is weak. Not every row has a clone size; where given, it reads once, few, many or a size class.

-	TRBJ1-4	TRBV2	TRBD1	CASSGGRGYNEKLFF	TGTGCCAGCAGTGGAGGCAGGGGGTATAATGAAAAACTGTTTTTT
-	TRBJ1-2	TRBV6-5	-	CASRKGGPYGYTF	TGTGCCAGCAGGAAGGGAGGCCCCTATGGCTACACCTTC
few	TRBJ1-5	TRBV4-3	-	CASSQVRGAGSQPQHF	TGCGCCAGCAGCCAAGTTCGGGGGGCCGGCAGTCAGCCCCAGCATTTT
-	TRBJ2-1	TRBV5-4	-	CASSLPGANEQFF	TGTGCCAGCAGCTTGCCAGGGGCAAATGAGCAGTTCTTC
-	TRBJ1-2	TRBV5-1	-	CASSPFPANNYGYTF	TGCGCCAGCAGCCCCTTTCCGGCGAATAACTATGGCTACACCTTC
-	TRBJ1-3	TRBV28	-	CATTKRGPGGNTIYF	TGTGCCACCACTAAGAGGGGACCAGGTGGAAACACCATATATTTT
-	TRBJ1-1	TRBV5-4	-	CASSSRVTMNTEAFF	TGTGCCAGCAGCTCCCGCGTTACAATGAACACTGAAGCTTTCTTT
-	TRBJ1-3	TRBV7-2	-	CASSPGGNTIYF	TGTGCCAGCAGCCCGGGGGGAAACACCATATATTTT
few	TRBJ2-1	TRBV5-1	TRBD2	CASSLGASGVHEQFF	TGCGCCAGCAGCTTGGGGGCTAGCGGGGTCCATGAGCAGTTCTTC
once	TRBJ2-7	TRBV7-9	-	CASSILGQGIGF	TGTGCCAGCAGCATCCTGGGGCAGGGTATAGGCTTC
-	TRBJ2-7	TRBV5-1	-	CASSLQGYEQYF	TGCGCCAGCAGCTTACAGGGCTACGAGCAGTACTTC
-	TRBJ1-1	TRBV7-2	-	CASSTLAGDYGTEAFF	TGTGCCAGCAGCACACTCGCGGGGGATTACGGCACTGAAGCTTTCTTT
-	TRBJ2-7	TRBV7-8	-	CASSSGTQSHEQYF	TGTGCCAGCAGCTCCGGGACCCAGTCGCACGAGCAGTACTTC
-	TRBJ2-2	TRBV9	TRBD2	CASSVELSGGAGGELFF	TGTGCCAGCAGCGTAGAACTTAGCGGGGGGGCTGGCGGGGAGCTGTTTTTT
-	TRBJ2-1	TRBV9	-	CASNLADAVNEQFF	TGTGCCAGCAATCTAGCCGATGCCGTTAATGAGCAGTTCTTC
-	TRBJ2-5	TRBV7-9	-	CASSLGNGPQETQYF	TGTGCCAGCAGCTTAGGCAACGGCCCTCAAGAGACCCAGTACTTC
-	TRBJ2-5	TRBV6-5	TRBD2	CASSYSPSGGQETQYF	TGTGCCAGCAGTTACTCGCCTAGCGGGGGCCAAGAGACCCAGTACTTC
few	TRBJ2-3	TRBV7-2	-	CASSSPSSSTDTQYF	TGTGCCAGCAGCTCGCCGTCTAGTAGCACAGATACGCAGTATTTT
once	TRBJ1-2	TRBV6-5	TRBD1	CASSYYTGGVYGYTF	TGTGCCAGCAGTTATTATACAGGGGGCGTCTATGGCTACACCTTC
-	TRBJ2-2	TRBV14	TRBD2	CASSPRGVTNTGELFF	TGTGCCAGCAGCCCCCGGGGGGTGACGAACACCGGGGAGCTGTTTTTT
-	TRBJ2-1	TRBV7-2	TRBD2	CASSPTSGGAWEQFF	TGTGCCAGCAGCCCGACTAGCGGGGGGGCGTGGGAGCAGTTCTTC
-	TRBJ2-5	TRBV19	-	CASSPEYQETQYF	TGTGCCAGCTCCCCCGAGTACCAAGAGACCCAGTACTTC
-	TRBJ2-7	TRBV7-2	TRBD2	CASSTSGGITYEQYF	TGTGCCAGCAGCACCTCGGGGGGAATAACCTACGAGCAGTACTTC
-	TRBJ2-7	TRBV6-6	TRBD2	CASSYPLAGGSYEQYF	TGTGCCAGCAGTTACCCACTAGCGGGGGGATCCTACGAGCAGTACTTC
-	TRBJ2-2	TRBV7-2	-	CASSRLGLPTGELFF	TGTGCCAGCAGCCGGTTGGGACTCCCCACCGGGGAGCTGTTTTTT
-	TRBJ1-2	TRBV2	-	CASSEVVAGVGYTF	TGTGCCAGCAGTGAAGTTGTTGCAGGGGTTGGCTACACCTTC
-	TRBJ1-1	TRBV18	TRBD1	CASSPTGWNTEAFF	TGTGCCAGCTCACCGACAGGGTGGAACACTGAAGCTTTCTTT
once	TRBJ2-1	TRBV5-4	-	CASSLTRARGNNEQFF	TGTGCCAGCAGCCTTACGAGAGCCAGGGGTAACAATGAGCAGTTCTTC
few	TRBJ1-6	TRBV7-3	TRBD1	CASSVQGGSPLHF	TGTGCCAGCAGCGTCCAGGGGGGCTCACCCCTCCACTTT